This T cell receptor beta chain was captured by sequencing in a study of cytomegalovirus exposure and HLA in healthy donors. Study-wide background: T cells numbering around 200 million yielded approximately 100 million unique TCR beta sequences in an earlier analysis. Whole-study results and caveats: Earlier analysis looked at TCR beta V segments, and most were productive about 90% or about 30% of the time.

This CDR3 has 15 residues. Germline V gives CDR1 SNHLY, CDR2 FYNNEI. V dropped 0 bases and J dropped 4 bases, with 9 bases sitting between them. 13 Jbeta primers and 60 Vbeta primers were used for the PCR. In the original analysis: In a later analysis, the count reached some 73 million unique TCR beta chains, with 9 million to 11 million shared. Sequencing used immunoSEQ multiplex PCR; TCRdb keeps in-frame clones, though not all of them. That table is the source of V, J and clone size, and D and trimming were worked out from the DNA. The table lists about 140,000 clones, approximately 72% of them singletons, with 6.5% in the top ten. With respect to this clone: The antigen is not known.

The receptor was derived from a woman aged 55-70 years in good health and CMV-seronegative. Sequences were obtained from PBMCs. This chain joins TRBV2 and TRBJ2-2; D not certain. CDR3 sequence (DNA): TGTGCCAGCAGTGAAGCGTTACAGACCACCGGGGAGCTGTTTTTT. This gives the protein CASSEALQTTGELFF. The full variable domain, its missing parts supplied by reference TRBV2 and TRBJ2-2, is EPEVTQTPSHQVTQMGQEVILRCVPISNHLYFYWYRQILGQKVEFLVSFYNNEISEKSEIFDDQFSVERPDGSNFTLKIRSTKLEDSAMYFCASSEALQTTGELFFGEGSRLTVL.